This T cell receptor (beta chain) emerged from a study of early T cells in non-severe SARS-CoV-2 infection. At the level of the study: The study sequenced bulk RNA from unsorted whole blood, with chains unpaired.

TCRdb re-derived calls from the 5' RACE reads in MiXCR, one entry per CDR3 protein. The sample lists 97,000 or so distinct CDR3 sequences, approximately 9.9% occurring once. CDR3 length equals 15 residues. Germline V lookup: CDR1 DFQATT, CDR2 SNEGSKA (reference sequence). V shed 0 bases, J shed 5 bases, and the junction held 3 bases outside the gene matches. The sequence was obtained from an adult who was a healthcare worker with PCR-confirmed SARS-CoV-2 infection or an uninfected control (not recorded which). The specimen was whole blood, collected at baseline. The rearrangement uses TRBV20-1 and TRBJ2-1, with 11 bases that match TRBD2. The CDR3 region has the DNA TGCAGTGCTAGAGAACTAGCGGGAGTAGACAATGAGCAGTTCTTC. Protein: CSARELAGVDNEQFF.